This TCR beta chain was documented in a study of CD8 T cells in ankylosing spondylitis. V dropped 5 bases and J dropped 8; count of bases not matched to a gene: 9. This CDR3 contains 14 residues. Regarding the study as a whole: Several highly homologous variants formed a TCR beta motif that appeared characteristic of ankylosing spondylitis blood. A subset of motif variants has previously been described in the synovial fluid and blood of reactive arthritis. Matched ankylosing spondylitis synovial fluid reportedly contained a significantly enriched population of disease-linked clones.

The table lists this clonotype with a few counts. The antigen is not known. TCRdb re-called the 5' RACE reads through MiXCR, storing one row per CDR3 protein. Among 200,000 to 250,000 distinct CDR3 sequences listed, about 18% were seen once. The chain uses TRBV12-3 or TRBV12-4 and TRBJ2-3; TRBD2 aligns across 8 bases. Sequenced input: blood, either unsorted or a sorted T cell fraction (not recorded which). The clonotype comes from a male donor with ankylosing spondylitis. The CDR3 DNA follows: TGTGCCAGCAGTACATCCCCTACTAGCGGTACGCAGTATTTT. Translating gives CASSTSPTSGTQYF.